These T cell receptor beta chains were read from a single sample in a study of post-analysis software for immune sequencing data. TCRdb reprocessed the PCR reads with MiXCR, giving one entry per CDR3 protein. Of more than 500,000 distinct CDR3 sequences in the sample, roughly 34% were seen once. The sample taken for sequencing was blood. Source of these receptors: a girl aged 2 to 17 with multiple sclerosis. Each CDR3 is given with its conserved first and last residue. The D gene is left open where the match is weak. Only some rows state a clone size, as once, few, many or a class for expanded clones.

TRBV6-6,-,TRBJ1-1,-,TGTGCCAGCAGTCCCCTAGGGGGGACTGAAGCTTTCTTT,CASSPLGGTEAFF
TRBV29-1,-,TRBJ2-5,TRBD2,TGCAGCGCGTTGGGACTAGCAGTCGAGACCCAGTACTTC,CSALGLAVETQYF
TRBV5-1,few,TRBJ1-5,-,TGCGCCAGCAGCTTACCGGGACCTAATCAGCCCCAGCATTTT,CASSLPGPNQPQHF
TRBV10-3,many,TRBJ2-7,-,TGTGCCATCAGGCAGGGTTACGAGCAGTACTTC,CAIRQGYEQYF
TRBV6-6,few,TRBJ2-3,-,TGTGCCAGCAGCCACGGGGGGCCAGATACGCAGTATTTT,CASSHGGPDTQYF
TRBV6-5,-,TRBJ1-1,-,TGTGCCAGCAGTTACGGGGGGGTTGAAGCTTTCTTT,CASSYGGVEAFF
TRBV25-1,few,TRBJ1-2,-,TGTGCCAGCAGGGACCCCGACAGACGGGGAGGCTACACCTTC,CASRDPDRRGGYTF
TRBV11-2,-,TRBJ1-1,TRBD1,TGTGCCAGCAGCCCCCAGACAGGGATCGAAGCTTTCTTT,CASSPQTGIEAFF
TRBV20-1,few,TRBJ2-5,-,TGCAGTGCTAGAGACCCCATGACATCCCCAGGGACCCAGTACTTC,CSARDPMTSPGTQYF
TRBV9,-,TRBJ2-2,TRBD2,TGTGCCAGCAGCCCCCTCGGAACTAGCGGGCGGAACACCGGGGAGCTGTTTTTT,CASSPLGTSGRNTGELFF
TRBV12-3/TRBV12-4,few,TRBJ1-2,-,TGTGCCAGCAGGGACCTTTCCGGCGGGTACTATGGCTACACCTTC,CASRDLSGGYYGYTF
TRBV6-2/TRBV6-3,-,TRBJ2-1,-,TGTGCCAGCAGTTACTCTGAGCTAGAGGGATACAATGAGCAGTTCTTC,CASSYSELEGYNEQFF
TRBV5-1,-,TRBJ2-3,-,TGCGCCAGCAGCTTGCGAGGGATTGGGACAGATACGCAGTATTTT,CASSLRGIGTDTQYF
TRBV12-3/TRBV12-4,once,TRBJ2-3,-,-,CASSSGWAGGTDTEYF
TRBV7-3,few,TRBJ2-5,-,TGTGCCAATGTACAGGGCGGGGAAGAGACCCAGTACTTC,CANVQGGEETQYF
TRBV25-1,-,TRBJ2-5,-,TGTGCCAGCAGTCCACCGGGACTCCGGGCGGTGGTGACCCAGTACTTC,CASSPPGLRAVVTQYF
TRBV10-3,-,TRBJ2-1,TRBD2,TGTGCCATCAGTGAGGGTGGACTAGCGGGGAATGAGCAGTTCTTC,CAISEGGLAGNEQFF
TRBV11-2,-,TRBJ2-1,-,TGTGCCAGCAGCCCAAGTGCGGGCCGGGGGCAGTTCTTC,CASSPSAGRGQFF
TRBV27,-,TRBJ2-2,-,TGTGCCAGCAGTTTTTCCAGACTGAACACCGGGGAGCTGTTTTTT,CASSFSRLNTGELFF
TRBV4-1,once,TRBJ1-3,-,TGCGCCAGCAGCCAAGATAGAGGGACTGTCGACTCTGGAAACACCATATATTTT,CASSQDRGTVDSGNTIYF
TRBV5-6,-,TRBJ2-3,TRBD2,TGTGCCAGCATGGGGGCGGGAGGAGATACGCAGTATTTT,CASMGAGGDTQYF
TRBV6-1,-,TRBJ2-7,-,TGTGCCAGCAGTGAGGGTGGACAGACCTACGAGCAGTACTTC,CASSEGGQTYEQYF
TRBV20-1,-,TRBJ1-1,-,TGCAGTGCACGCCCGGGACTGCACATGAACACTGAAGCTTTCTTT,CSARPGLHMNTEAFF
TRBV12-3/TRBV12-4,-,TRBJ2-1,TRBD1,TGTGCCAGCAGTCCAGGACAGGAACGGTTCTACAATGAGCAGTTCTTC,CASSPGQERFYNEQFF
TRBV19,few,TRBJ1-5,-,TGTGCCAGTAGTATGGGAGACGGTCTACTCAATCAGCCCCAGCATTTT,CASSMGDGLLNQPQHF
TRBV7-3,few,TRBJ2-5,-,TGTGCCAGCAGCTTAACCACGGCATCAGAGACCCAGTACTTC,CASSLTTASETQYF
TRBV5-1,-,TRBJ2-3,-,TGCGCCAGCAGGGGGTGGTCGGCGGAAGATACGCAGTATTTT,CASRGWSAEDTQYF
TRBV4-1,few,TRBJ2-3,-,TGCGCCAGCAGCCAAGTCCGGGACGGTCAAGATACGCAGTATTTT,CASSQVRDGQDTQYF